This note documents a single TCR beta chain sequence. This CDR3 is built from 14 residues. Germline loops: CDR1 ENHRY, CDR2 SYGVKD. Trimming cost V 2 bases and J 0 bases, with 8 bases left between them. This sample was taken from a study of control samples from healthy donors and cancer patients. Data came from immunoSEQ multiplex PCR; TCRdb stores just in-frame clones and leaves some out. The data hold about 100,000 clones, with 70% to 90% observed a single time. This sequence was found in a man aged 25 to 40 in good health. Sample: blood. This chain links TRBV10-3 with TRBJ2-7, with D possibly matching TRBD2 (5 bases). CDR3 sequence: CAISERGSSYEQYF. For the CDR3, the DNA is TGTGCCATCAGTGAGCGGGGTAGCTCCTACGAGCAGTACTTC.